This TCR beta chain was profiled in a study of Graves' ophthalmopathy and Graves' hyperthyroidism. Study-level points and caveats: Ophthalmopathy and stable hyperthyroidism were discriminated by a 13-signature model, with about 90% sensitivity and 70% to 84% specificity. A majority of expanded thyroid clonotypes exceeding 0.001 frequency were likewise present in blood.

This clonotype was seen ten or more times. As yet, its antigen is unknown. From RNA, the CDR3 regions of TCR beta chains were amplified and sequenced. HTBI primers were used in a first-round RT-PCR, which preceded a second-round multiplex PCR. TCRdb reanalysed the multiplex PCR reads using MiXCR and keeps one entry per CDR3 protein. Of about 210,000 distinct CDR3 sequences listed, 25% to 30% are singletons. Sequenced: peripheral blood. The receptor's source is a man in his fifties or sixties with Graves' ophthalmopathy.

Written as DNA, the CDR3 is TGTGCCAGCGGACCCACAGGGGGCAGTCAGCCCCAGCATTTT. It is translated as CASGPTGGSQPQHF. The chain recombines TRBV12-3 or TRBV12-4 with TRBJ1-5, with 9 bases fitting TRBD1. Trimming at V came to 8 bases and at J to 6 bases, leaving 8 bases not matched to a gene. The CDR3 runs 14 residues.